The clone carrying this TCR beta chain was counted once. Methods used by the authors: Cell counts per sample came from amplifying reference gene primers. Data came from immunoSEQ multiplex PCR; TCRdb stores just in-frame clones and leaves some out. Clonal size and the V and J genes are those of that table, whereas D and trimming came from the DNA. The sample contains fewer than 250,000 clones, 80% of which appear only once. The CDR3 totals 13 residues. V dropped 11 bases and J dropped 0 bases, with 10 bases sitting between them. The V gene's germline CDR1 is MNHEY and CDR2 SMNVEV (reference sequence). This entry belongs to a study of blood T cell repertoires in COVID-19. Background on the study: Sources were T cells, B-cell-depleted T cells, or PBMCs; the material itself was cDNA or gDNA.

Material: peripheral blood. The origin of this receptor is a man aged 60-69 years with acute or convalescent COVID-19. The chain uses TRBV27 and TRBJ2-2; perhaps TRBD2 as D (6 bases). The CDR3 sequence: CAGGNPNTGELFF. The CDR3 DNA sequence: TGTGCCGGGGGGAATCCGAACACCGGGGAGCTGTTTTTT.